Below are 17 T cell receptor beta chains sequenced from a single sample in a study of blood T cell repertoires in COVID-19 (dated by TCRdb to 2020 to 2022). Receptor libraries were prepared by the immunoSEQ multiplex PCR assay. TCRdb retrieved this table from immuneACCESS and kept in-frame rearrangements only. Not all clones are present; in checked studies, unresolved V genes account for under half, and no reason is known for the remainder. A total of about 140,000 clones appear in this sample, 84% of them only once. 4.5% to 7% of the sample lies in the top ten. Sequencing used PBMCs or T cells enriched from blood (not recorded which). The receptors were gathered from a man aged 35 to 55 with acute COVID-19.

The CDR3 DNA reads TGTGCCAGCAGGCAGCAGCGGAACACTGAAGCTTTCTTT. Its translation is CASRQQRNTEAFF. The chain has TRBV27 and TRBJ1-1; D is undetermined. Looked up from germline, CDR1 is MNHEY and CDR2 is SMNVEV (reference sequence). Trimming left V 6 bases short and J 1 base short, with 9 bases between. CDR3 length: 13 amino acids.

This clone has a single count. The V gene is TRBV5-1, the J gene TRBJ1-1; D perhaps matches TRBD1 (5 bases). Trimming pared 0 bases from V and 4 bases from J, leaving 16 bases between. The CDR3 runs 16 residues. Germline CDR1 reads SGHRS; CDR2 reads YFSETQ. DNA of the CDR3: TGCGCCAGCAGCTTGGATGCGGGGCCGGGGCGCACTGAAGCTTTCTTT. Translation: CASSLDAGPGRTEAFF. Full variable domain (remainder filled in from reference TRBV5-1 and TRBJ1-1): KAGVTQTPRYLIKTRGQQVTLSCSPISGHRSVSWYQQTPGQGLQFLFEYFSETQRNKGNFPGRFSGRQFSNSRSEMNVSTLELGDSALYLCASSLDAGPGRTEAFFGQGTRLTVV.

V usage is TRBV30 and J usage is TRBJ1-6; TRBD1 aligns across 7 bases. The trim removed 7 bases at V and 7 bases at J, leaving 13 bases unmatched. Germline V CDR1 and CDR2: GTSNPN, SVGIG (reference sequence). This CDR3 comprises 15 residues. As DNA, the CDR3 is TGTGCCTACAGGTTTCCAACAGGGGACAATTCACCCCTCCACTTT. Translated: CAYRFPTGDNSPLHF.

The chain combines TRBV5-1 with TRBJ2-5, with 9 bases fitting TRBD2. CDR1 is SGHRS, CDR2 YFSETQ, per germline. Trimming took 3 bases from V and 2 from J; bases not matched to a gene: 5. The CDR3 extends over 15 amino acids. The chain's CDR3 is CASSYASGVQETQYF. In DNA, the CDR3 is TGCGCCAGCAGCTATGCTAGCGGGGTTCAAGAGACCCAGTACTTC.

This chain joins TRBV5-6 and TRBJ1-2, with D perhaps TRBD1 (5 bases). Trimming removed 0 bases at V and 3 bases at J, with 9 bases between. The CDR3 is 14 amino acids. Per the germline V gene, CDR1 is SGHDT and CDR2 is YYEEEE. CDR3 sequence: CASSLAGLYYGYTF. Written as DNA, the CDR3 is TGTGCCAGCAGCTTGGCGGGACTATACTATGGCTACACCTTC.

This rearrangement joins TRBV2 to TRBJ1-1; 8 nucleotides agree with TRBD1. The germline V gene encodes CDR1 SNHLY and CDR2 FYNNEI. This CDR3 is built from 15 residues. V was clipped by 7 bases and J by 3 bases; unmatched bases: 10. The CDR3 nucleotides are TGTGCCAGCAACGGACAGGGAACGGGGGACACTGAAGCTTTCTTT. Encoded protein: CASNGQGTGDTEAFF.

The rearrangement joins TRBV7-8 to TRBJ1-1; D gene uncertain. V shed 4 bases and J shed 5 bases, with 14 bases lying between them. The CDR3 spans 14 residues. Germline V gene data show CDR1 as SGHVS and CDR2 as FQNEAQ. CDR3 amino acids: CASSSRFARTEAFF. The CDR3 nucleotides are TGTGCCAGCAGCTCAAGATTTGCGAGGACTGAAGCTTTCTTT.

The count of this clone is one. V usage is TRBV2 and J usage is TRBJ1-5, with 10 bases fitting TRBD1. The trim removed 6 bases at V and 8 bases at J, leaving 4 bases unmatched. The germline V gene has CDR1 SNHLY and CDR2 FYNNEI. The CDR3 is made up of 13 amino acids. This CDR3 is CASRPTGGKPQHF. The CDR3 nucleotides are TGTGCCAGCAGACCGACAGGGGGCAAGCCCCAGCATTTT.

This chain's CDR3 is CASSISEPYEQYF. CDR3 DNA: TGTGCCAGTAGTATAAGCGAGCCCTACGAGCAGTACTTC. The chain employs TRBV19 and TRBJ2-7; D ambiguous. Germline assignment: CDR1 LNHDA and CDR2 SQIVND (reference sequence). The CDR3 is made up of 13 amino acids. The V gene lost 2 bases and the J gene lost 2 bases, with 7 bases spanning the gap.

This clone was seen just once. The chain is built from TRBV11-3 and TRBJ2-2, with TRBD1 as a possible D gene (5 bases). The V gene lost 11 bases and the J gene lost 9 bases, with 10 bases spanning the gap. Germline V gene lookup returns CDR1 SGHNT and CDR2 YENEEA. CDR3 size: 10 residues. CDR3 nucleotides: TGTGCCTGGGGCTCCCGGGAGCTGTTTTTT. It translates to CAWGSRELFF.

The count of this clone is one. The rearrangement joins TRBV5-4 to TRBJ2-7, with D maybe TRBD1 (6 bases). Trimming removed 0 bases at V and 2 bases at J, with 15 bases between. This CDR3 is 16 amino acids long. Germline CDR1 and CDR2: SGHNT and YYREEE (reference sequence). The CDR3, as DNA: TGTGCCAGCAGCTTGGGAGGCGCCAGGGGAACCTACGAGCAGTACTTC. Protein product: CASSLGGARGTYEQYF.

CDR3 protein: CASRRIGGTAEQYF. CDR3 in DNA: TGTGCCAGCAGACGTATCGGCGGGACCGCCGAGCAGTACTTC. The J gene is TRBJ2-7, the V gene TRBV27, with TRBD2 as a possible D gene (6 bases). This CDR3 spans 14 amino acids. V gave up 6 bases and J gave up 6 bases, with 18 bases separating them. Germline CDR1 and CDR2: MNHEY and SMNVEV (reference sequence).

The gene calls are TRBV28 and TRBJ2-3; 10 bases match TRBD2. The CDR3 totals 16 residues. Germline values: CDR1 MDHEN, CDR2 SYDVKM. Unmatched junction bases numbered 6, after V lost 6 bases and J lost 0 bases. The CDR3 here is CASRSGLAESTDTQYF. The CDR3 DNA follows: TGTGCCAGCAGATCAGGACTAGCGGAGAGCACAGATACGCAGTATTTT.

The chain is built from TRBV28 and TRBJ1-1; TRBD1 might be the D (6 bases). The V gene's germline CDR1 is MDHEN and CDR2 SYDVKM. This CDR3 is 14 amino acids long. V gave up 4 bases and J gave up 7 bases, with 16 bases separating them. In nucleotides, the CDR3 is TGTGCCAGCAGTTCCTCAAGACAGGCGTATGAAGCTTTCTTT. As protein: CASSSSRQAYEAFF.

The CDR3 DNA is TGTGCCAGCAGCTTAGATCTGCAGGGGATTGCTGAAGCTTTCTTT. Its protein is CASSLDLQGIAEAFF. The V call is TRBV11-2, the J call TRBJ1-1; tentatively, D is TRBD1 (6 bases). Trimming cost V 0 bases and J 6 bases, with 14 bases left between them. CDR1 is SGHAT and CDR2 is FQNNGV in the germline V gene. The CDR3 consists of 15 residues.

This clone occurred once. The rearrangement joins TRBV29-1 to TRBJ2-1, with 7 positions matching TRBD2. Per the germline V gene, CDR1 is SQVTM and CDR2 is ANQGSEA. This CDR3 spans 14 amino acids. Trimming removed 6 bases from V and 0 bases from J; junction bases left unmatched: 5. The DNA of the CDR3 is TGCAGCGTCGCTAGCGGTACCTCCTACAATGAGCAGTTCTTC. Protein product: CSVASGTSYNEQFF.

The DNA for the CDR3 is TGTGCCAGCAGTTTAACAGGGACGCCCTCCTACGAGCAGTACTTC. Translated: CASSLTGTPSYEQYF. The gene calls are TRBV27 and TRBJ2-7; D perhaps matches TRBD1 (6 bases). The CDR3 has 15 residues. Germline assignment: CDR1 MNHEY and CDR2 SMNVEV (reference sequence). V was shortened by 2 bases and J by 0 bases, with 11 bases between the two germline ends.